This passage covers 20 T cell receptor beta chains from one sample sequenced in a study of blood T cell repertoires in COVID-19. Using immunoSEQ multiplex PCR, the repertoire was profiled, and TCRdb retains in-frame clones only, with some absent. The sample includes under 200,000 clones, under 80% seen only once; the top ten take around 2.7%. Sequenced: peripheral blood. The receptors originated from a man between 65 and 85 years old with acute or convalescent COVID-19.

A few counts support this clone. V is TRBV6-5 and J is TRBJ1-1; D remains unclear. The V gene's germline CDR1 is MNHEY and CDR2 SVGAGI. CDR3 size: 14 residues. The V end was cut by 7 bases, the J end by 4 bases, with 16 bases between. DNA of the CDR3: TGTGCCAGCAAGAAAGAACGGGAACGCACTGAAGCTTTCTTT. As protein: CASKKERERTEAFF.

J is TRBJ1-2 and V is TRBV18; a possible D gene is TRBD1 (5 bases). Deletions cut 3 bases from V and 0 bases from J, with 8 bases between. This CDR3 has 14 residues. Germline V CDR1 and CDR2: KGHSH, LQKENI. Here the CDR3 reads CASSPTESNYGYTF. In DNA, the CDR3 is TGTGCCAGCTCACCGACAGAGTCTAACTATGGCTACACCTTC.

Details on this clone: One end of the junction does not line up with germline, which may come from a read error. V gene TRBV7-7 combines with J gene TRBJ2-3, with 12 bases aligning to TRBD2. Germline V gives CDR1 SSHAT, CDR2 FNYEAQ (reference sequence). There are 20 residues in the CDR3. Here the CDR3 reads CASSLGLSSGRAIGTDTQYF. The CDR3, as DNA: TGTGCTAGCAGCTTAGGCCTATCTAGCGGGAGGGCCATAGGCACAGATACGCAGTATTTT.

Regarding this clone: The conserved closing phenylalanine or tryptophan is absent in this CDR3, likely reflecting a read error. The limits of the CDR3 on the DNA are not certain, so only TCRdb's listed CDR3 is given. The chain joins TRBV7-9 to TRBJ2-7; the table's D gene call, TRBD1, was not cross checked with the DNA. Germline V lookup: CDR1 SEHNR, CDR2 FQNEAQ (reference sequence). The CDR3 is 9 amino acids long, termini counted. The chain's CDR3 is CASSYIQHA.

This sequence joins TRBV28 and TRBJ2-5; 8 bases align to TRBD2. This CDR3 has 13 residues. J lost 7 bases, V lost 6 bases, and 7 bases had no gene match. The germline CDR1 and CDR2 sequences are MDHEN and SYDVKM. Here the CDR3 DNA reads TGTGCCAGCAGGCCGGGACTAGTGAGGACCCAGTACTTC. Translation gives CASRPGLVRTQYF.

The CDR3 loop is CASRTSGGVSDTQYF. The CDR3 DNA is TGTGCCAGCCGCACTAGCGGGGGGGTTTCAGATACGCAGTATTTT. The chain is built from TRBV6-1 and TRBJ2-3, with 13 bases matching TRBD2. This CDR3 spans 15 amino acids. The V and J ends lost 8 bases and 4 bases, in that order; junction bases with no gene match: 6. Germline V gives CDR1 MNHNS, CDR2 SASEGT.

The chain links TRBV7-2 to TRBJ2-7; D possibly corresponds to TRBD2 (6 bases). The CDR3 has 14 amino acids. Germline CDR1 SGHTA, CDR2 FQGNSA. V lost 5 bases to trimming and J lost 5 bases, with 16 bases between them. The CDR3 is CASSPNSGPDEQYF. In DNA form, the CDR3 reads TGTGCCAGCAGCCCGAATAGCGGTCCGGACGAGCAGTACTTC.

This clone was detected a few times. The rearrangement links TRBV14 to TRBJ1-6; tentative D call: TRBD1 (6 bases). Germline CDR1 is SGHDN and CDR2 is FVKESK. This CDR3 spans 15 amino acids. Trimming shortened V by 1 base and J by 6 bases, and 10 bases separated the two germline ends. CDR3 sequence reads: CASSQAGTPNSPLHF. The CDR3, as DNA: TGTGCCAGCAGCCAAGCCGGGACACCTAATTCACCCCTCCACTTT.

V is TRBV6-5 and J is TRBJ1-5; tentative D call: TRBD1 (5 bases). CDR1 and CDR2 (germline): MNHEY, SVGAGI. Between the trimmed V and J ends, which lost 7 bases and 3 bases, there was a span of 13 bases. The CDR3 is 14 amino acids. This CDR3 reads CASTQWGDNQPQHF. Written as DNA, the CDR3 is TGTGCCAGCACCCAGTGGGGGGACAATCAGCCCCAGCATTTT.

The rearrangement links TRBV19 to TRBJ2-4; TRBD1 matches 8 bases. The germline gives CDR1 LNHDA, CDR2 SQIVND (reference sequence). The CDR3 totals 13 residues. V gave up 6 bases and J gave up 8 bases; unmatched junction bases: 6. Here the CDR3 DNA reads TGTGCCAGTAGCTACAGGGGGGCGGACATTCAGTACTTC. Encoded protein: CASSYRGADIQYF.

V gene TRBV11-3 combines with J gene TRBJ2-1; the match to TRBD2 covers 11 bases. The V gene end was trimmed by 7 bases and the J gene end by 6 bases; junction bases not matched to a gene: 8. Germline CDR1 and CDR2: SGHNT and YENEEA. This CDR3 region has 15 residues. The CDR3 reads CASTGGLAGGNEQFF. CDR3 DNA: TGTGCCAGCACCGGGGGGCTAGCGGGAGGCAATGAGCAGTTCTTC.

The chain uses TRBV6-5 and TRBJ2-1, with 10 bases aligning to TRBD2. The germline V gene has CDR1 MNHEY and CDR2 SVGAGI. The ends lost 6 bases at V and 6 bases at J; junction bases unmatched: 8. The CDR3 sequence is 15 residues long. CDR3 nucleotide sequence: TGTGCCAGCAGCTTAGGACTAGCGGTTTCCAATGAGCAGTTCTTC. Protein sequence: CASSLGLAVSNEQFF.

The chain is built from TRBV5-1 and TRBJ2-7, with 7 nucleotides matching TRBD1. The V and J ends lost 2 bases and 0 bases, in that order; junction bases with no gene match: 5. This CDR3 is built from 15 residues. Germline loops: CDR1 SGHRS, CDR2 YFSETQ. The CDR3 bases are TGCGCCAGCAGCTTAGACAGGGAAAGCTCCTACGAGCAGTACTTC. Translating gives CASSLDRESSYEQYF.

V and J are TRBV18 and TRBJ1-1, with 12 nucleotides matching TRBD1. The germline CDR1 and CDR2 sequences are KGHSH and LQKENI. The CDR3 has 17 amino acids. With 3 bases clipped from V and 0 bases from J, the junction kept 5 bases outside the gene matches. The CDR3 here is CASSPRDRGPMNTEAFF. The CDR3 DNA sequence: TGTGCCAGCTCACCCCGGGACAGGGGGCCAATGAACACTGAAGCTTTCTTT.

The CDR3 loop reads CASTVGQGISYGYTF. The CDR3 DNA follows: TGTGCCAGCACTGTAGGACAGGGGATCAGTTATGGCTACACCTTC. J is TRBJ1-2 and V is TRBV2; 9 bases are a match to TRBD1. V shed 7 bases, J shed 5 bases, and the junction held 11 bases outside the gene matches. This CDR3 has 15 amino acids. Germline lookup yields CDR1 SNHLY and CDR2 FYNNEI.

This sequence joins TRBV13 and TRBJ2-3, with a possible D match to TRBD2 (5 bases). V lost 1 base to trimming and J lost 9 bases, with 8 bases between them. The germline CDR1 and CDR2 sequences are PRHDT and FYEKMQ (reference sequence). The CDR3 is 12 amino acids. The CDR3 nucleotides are TGTGCCAGCAGCTTAGTCCCTAGCACGCAGTATTTT. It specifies CASSLVPSTQYF.

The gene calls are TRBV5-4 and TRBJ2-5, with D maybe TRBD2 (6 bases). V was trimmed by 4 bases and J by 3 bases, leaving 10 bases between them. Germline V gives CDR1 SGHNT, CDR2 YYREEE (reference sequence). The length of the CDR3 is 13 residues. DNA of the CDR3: TGTGCCAGCAGCCCTGGAGGGAAAGAGACCCAGTACTTC. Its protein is CASSPGGKETQYF.

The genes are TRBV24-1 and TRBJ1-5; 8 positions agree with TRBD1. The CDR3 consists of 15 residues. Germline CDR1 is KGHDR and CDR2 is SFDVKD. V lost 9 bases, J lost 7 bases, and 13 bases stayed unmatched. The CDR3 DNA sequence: TGTGCCACCCCCCCGGGCAGGGGGCAAGAACAGCCCCAGCATTTT. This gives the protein CATPPGRGQEQPQHF.

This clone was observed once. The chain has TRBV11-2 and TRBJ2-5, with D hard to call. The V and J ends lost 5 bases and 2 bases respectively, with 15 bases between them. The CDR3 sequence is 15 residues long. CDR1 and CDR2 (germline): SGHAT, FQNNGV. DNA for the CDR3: TGTGCCAGCAGCCCCCGCCCAGGTCCGCAAGAGACCCAGTACTTC. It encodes CASSPRPGPQETQYF.

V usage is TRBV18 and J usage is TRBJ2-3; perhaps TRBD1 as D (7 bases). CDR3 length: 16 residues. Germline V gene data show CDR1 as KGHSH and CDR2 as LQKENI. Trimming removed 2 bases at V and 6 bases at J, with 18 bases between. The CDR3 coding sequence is TGTGCCAGCTCACCATTAGGAGGGGGCAGTGGGGATACGCAGTATTTT. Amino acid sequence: CASSPLGGGSGDTQYF.